The TCR beta chain under discussion was sequenced for a study of OX40 agonist ivuxolimab in advanced cancers. Study-level background: Enrolled patients in dose escalation had cancers that were hepatocellular carcinoma, melanoma, renal cell or head and neck cancer. Two cutaneous melanoma patients and one hepatocellular carcinoma patient, three in all, had partial responses.

Clones were sequenced by immunoSEQ multiplex PCR, and TCRdb holds only the in-frame ones, with some missing. The repertoire has fewer than 65,000 clones, about nine tenths of them found once; the top ten carry roughly 1.2%. Germline values: CDR1 LNHDA, CDR2 SQIVND (reference sequence). Unmatched junction bases numbered 6, after V lost 5 bases and J lost 5 bases. This CDR3 comprises 15 residues. Individuals having autoimmune disease history or systemic immunosuppression were not enrolled. The clonotype comes from an adult with an advanced solid tumor such as melanoma, head and neck, liver or kidney cancer. The sequencing here drew on CD4+ or CD8+ T cells sorted from blood, taken in a trial of the OX40 agonist ivuxolimab. The J gene is TRBJ2-5, the V gene TRBV19, with 12 bases matching TRBD1. For the CDR3, the DNA is TGTGCCAGTAGTTTTGGGACAGGGGGCGTTGAGACCCAGTACTTC. It encodes CASSFGTGGVETQYF.